This TCR beta chain derives from a study of human T cells and chemical hapten exposure. Study summary: Upper inner arm skin measuring 2 cm by 2 cm received 2% DPC for sensitization. Minor volume differences among pooled libraries chiefly drove per-sample TCR yield variation.

Germline V gene sequence: CDR1 LGHDT, CDR2 YNNKEL (reference sequence). The V gene lost 4 bases and the J gene lost 0 bases, with 16 bases spanning the gap. The CDR3 is 17 amino acids. MiXCR, run by TCRdb on the RACE reads, gives a single entry per CDR3 protein. Here the sample spans over 150,000 distinct CDR3 sequences, roughly 26% being singletons. General study findings and limits: With DPC sensitization, TCRs exceeding 1 in 1000 frequency showed no change.

Details on this clonotype: The target antigen is unknown.

This sample's time point: patch test 3, about 24 weeks after DPC sensitization. Treatment meaning: therapeutic diphenylcyclopropenone sensitization with weekly scalp DPC. The J gene is TRBJ1-3, the V gene TRBV3-1; D call uncertain. The receptor was isolated from a woman aged 18-35 years with alopecia areata. Some clones in this sample may be carry-over from other donors' samples. Sample: whole blood, taken in connection with sensitization to the hapten diphenylcyclopropenone (DPC). CDR3 nucleotide sequence: TGTGCCAGCAGCCGACGATTCCGACTGAACTCTGGAAACACCATATATTTT. Translating it yields CASSRRFRLNSGNTIYF.